The 30 T cell receptor beta chains below all came from one sample that was sequenced in a study of PD-1 blockade in mismatch repair-deficient tumors. Some clones are missing from TCRdb's copy, which holds only in-frame ones; the method was immunoSEQ multiplex PCR. The sample has 30,000 to 40,000 clones; 65% to 85% are singletons. The sample in question was PBMCs, obtained roughly 6 weeks after starting pembrolizumab. Receptors originate from an adult with mismatch repair-deficient cancer.

The gene calls are TRBV28 and TRBJ1-1; perhaps TRBD1 as D (6 bases). Trimming removed 7 bases at V and 4 bases at J, with 22 bases between. The germline V gene encodes CDR1 MDHEN and CDR2 SYDVKM. The length of the CDR3 is 16 residues. The CDR3 nucleotides read TGTGCCAGCACCCTTCTGTCGGGGGGCTGGGGCACTGAAGCTTTCTTT. It specifies CASTLLSGGWGTEAFF.

The chain combines TRBV5-5 with TRBJ2-1, with 14 bases fitting TRBD2. Germline V gives CDR1 SGHKS, CDR2 YYEKEE (reference sequence). The CDR3 contains 16 residues. J was trimmed by 5 bases and V by 4 bases; bases with no gene match: 5. CDR3 in DNA: TGTGCCAGCAGCCTGAGACTAGCGGGAGGGAACAATGAGCAGTTCTTC. Translated: CASSLRLAGGNNEQFF.

The chain employs TRBV5-1 and TRBJ2-2; D possibly corresponds to TRBD2 (5 bases). This CDR3 region has 13 residues. Germline CDR1 and CDR2: SGHRS and YFSETQ. Trimming cost V 4 bases and J 4 bases, with 8 bases left between them. DNA for the CDR3: TGCGCCAGCAGCACCCGGGGCACCGGGGAGCTGTTTTTT. This codes for CASSTRGTGELFF.

This CDR3 reads CASSEYAYQETQYF. The CDR3 nucleotides are TGTGCCAGCAGTGAGTACGCGTACCAAGAGACCCAGTACTTC. V gene TRBV6-4 combines with J gene TRBJ2-5; no reliable D call. The germline V and J ends were trimmed by 3 bases and 0 bases, with 8 bases remaining between them. CDR3 length: 14 residues. Germline CDR1 and CDR2: MRHNA and SNTAGT.

V is TRBV13 and J is TRBJ2-7; maybe TRBD2 (5 bases). Deletions cut 3 bases from V and 3 bases from J, with 12 bases between. The CDR3 runs 14 residues. The V gene's germline CDR1 is PRHDT and CDR2 FYEKMQ (reference sequence). In DNA, the CDR3 is TGTGCCAGCAGCTTCAGTCGGGGATTCTACGAGCAGTACTTC. Translation gives CASSFSRGFYEQYF.

CDR3 in DNA: TGTGCCAGCAGCAAGGACAGATCTTCCTACGAGCAGTACTTC. This codes for CASSKDRSSYEQYF. The chain employs TRBV21-1 and TRBJ2-7; TRBD1, the table's D call, was not compared with the DNA. TRBV21-1 is labeled a pseudogene. The CDR3 extends over 14 amino acids.

The chain has TRBV14 and TRBJ1-1; maybe TRBD1 (5 bases). The CDR3 contains 17 residues. Trimming took 5 bases from V and 4 from J, leaving 23 bases between them. Germline V gene data show CDR1 as SGHDN and CDR2 as FVKESK. This CDR3 reads CASSRWARAGAATEAFF. DNA for the CDR3: TGTGCCAGCAGCAGATGGGCCCGGGCTGGGGCGGCCACTGAAGCTTTCTTT.

The rearrangement links TRBV5-6 to TRBJ1-2, with a possible D match to TRBD1 (6 bases). Germline values: CDR1 SGHDT, CDR2 YYEEEE. CDR3 length: 15 amino acids. V was pared by 4 bases and J by 4 bases, with 17 bases between. CDR3 residues: CASSPGGAGLYGYTF. DNA of the CDR3: TGTGCCAGCAGCCCGGGGGGGGCAGGTCTCTATGGCTACACCTTC.

The chain has TRBV5-1 and TRBJ1-1; D may be TRBD1 (5 bases). V was clipped by 1 base and J by 1 base, with 8 bases between them. This CDR3 comprises 14 residues. Germline V gives CDR1 SGHRS, CDR2 YFSETQ. CDR3 sequence (DNA): TGCGCCAGCAGCTTGCACACAGGGAACACTGAAGCTTTCTTT. Protein product: CASSLHTGNTEAFF. Supplemented by reference TRBV5-1 and TRBJ1-1, the full variable domain reads KAGVTQTPRYLIKTRGQQVTLSCSPISGHRSVSWYQQTPGQGLQFLFEYFSETQRNKGNFPGRFSGRQFSNSRSEMNVSTLELGDSALYLCASSLHTGNTEAFFGQGTRLTVV.

J is TRBJ1-5 and V is TRBV15; TRBD1 might be the D (5 bases). The CDR3 loop spans 17 amino acids. CDR1 is LNHNV, CDR2 YYDKDF, per germline (reference sequence). V was trimmed by 0 bases and J by 2 bases, leaving 14 bases between them. CDR3 sequence: CATSRDEAGGGNQPQHF. CDR3 nucleotides: TGTGCCACCAGCAGAGATGAGGCCGGGGGGGGCAATCAGCCCCAGCATTTT.

The genes are TRBV5-1 and TRBJ2-3; D not certain. V lost 0 bases and J 2 bases, leaving 13 bases between the germline ends. The CDR3 has 16 amino acids. Per germline, CDR1 SGHRS and CDR2 YFSETQ. The CDR3 nucleotides read TGCGCCAGCAGCTTGGGCGCCCTCGCGGACACAGATACGCAGTATTTT. This codes for CASSLGALADTDTQYF.

This chain uses TRBV19 with TRBJ2-1; 11 nucleotides line up with TRBD2. CDR1 is LNHDA and CDR2 is SQIVND in the germline V gene (reference sequence). CDR3 size: 16 residues. The trim removed 2 bases at V and 1 base at J, leaving 1 base unmatched. This CDR3 reads CASSILAGGSYNEQFF. The CDR3 DNA follows: TGTGCCAGTAGTATACTAGCGGGAGGTTCCTACAATGAGCAGTTCTTC.

V usage is TRBV7-9 and J usage is TRBJ2-3; 8 bases match TRBD2. Germline V gives CDR1 SEHNR, CDR2 FQNEAQ (reference sequence). Trimming at V came to 10 bases and at J to 6 bases, leaving 12 bases not matched to a gene. The CDR3 contains 14 residues. The CDR3 protein is CAISRREVADTQYF. CDR3 nucleotide sequence: TGTGCCATTTCGCGGCGGGAGGTAGCCGATACGCAGTATTTT. Full variable domain (missing parts from reference TRBV7-9 and TRBJ2-3): DTGVSQNPRHKITKRGQNVTFRCDPISEHNRLYWYRQTLGQGPEFLTYFQNEAQLEKSRLLSDRFSAERPKGSFSTLEIQRTEQGDSAMYLCAISRREVADTQYFGPGTRLTVL.

CDR3 sequence: CASSSVAGGEQFF. The CDR3 nucleotides read TGTGCCAGCAGTTCTGTAGCGGGAGGTGAGCAGTTCTTC. V usage is TRBV7-3 and J usage is TRBJ2-1; 10 positions match TRBD2. The length of the CDR3 is 13 residues. The J segment lost 9 bases and the V segment lost 6 bases, leaving 5 bases of the junction unmatched. Germline values: CDR1 SGHTA, CDR2 FQGTGA.

V is TRBV5-6 and J is TRBJ2-7, with 8 bases lining up with TRBD2. Trimming cost V 2 bases and J 4 bases; bases outside gene matches: 5. CDR3 size: 14 residues. The germline gives CDR1 SGHDT, CDR2 YYEEEE. The DNA for the CDR3 is TGTGCCAGCAGCTTAGGTAGCGGGGAGTACGAGCAGTACTTC. Translation gives CASSLGSGEYEQYF.

The CDR3 DNA follows: TGTGCCATCAGTGAGGGGGGGGGCGCTTCCTACAATGAGCAGTTCTTC. Its translation is CAISEGGGASYNEQFF. The chain links TRBV10-3 to TRBJ2-1; D might be TRBD2 (7 bases). Germline V gene data show CDR1 as ENHRY and CDR2 as SYGVKD. The V end was cut by 2 bases, the J end by 1 base, with 12 bases between. CDR3 length: 16 residues.

The V call is TRBV5-1, the J call TRBJ2-7, with 13 bases matching TRBD2. CDR1 and CDR2 (germline): SGHRS, YFSETQ. V lost 5 bases, J lost 7 bases, and 9 bases stayed unmatched. The CDR3 is 15 residues long. The DNA for the CDR3 is TGCGCCAGCAGGCCAACTAGCGGGAGGGAAAATGAGCAGTACTTC. Encoded protein: CASRPTSGRENEQYF. Based on the CDR3 plus reference TRBV5-1 and TRBJ2-7, the full variable domain is KAGVTQTPRYLIKTRGQQVTLSCSPISGHRSVSWYQQTPGQGLQFLFEYFSETQRNKGNFPGRFSGRQFSNSRSEMNVSTLELGDSALYLCASRPTSGRENEQYFGPGTRLTVT.

This clone has only one observation. The chain recombines TRBV5-4 with TRBJ2-2; weak D call: TRBD2 (6 bases). Germline V gene lookup returns CDR1 SGHNT and CDR2 YYREEE (reference sequence). The CDR3 runs 17 residues. The V and J ends lost 0 bases and 2 bases respectively, with 14 bases between them. This chain's CDR3 is CASSLGGGRTNTGELFF. The DNA of the CDR3 is TGTGCCAGCAGCTTGGGGGGAGGCCGGACCAACACCGGGGAGCTGTTTTTT.

The chain joins TRBV28 to TRBJ2-1, with a weak D call TRBD2 (5 bases). CDR3 length: 19 residues. Trimming stripped 5 bases from V and 0 bases from J, with 23 bases between. Germline values: CDR1 MDHEN, CDR2 SYDVKM. Written as DNA, the CDR3 is TGTGCCAGCAGTCCTCACTCCGGGAAAACCACCGGCTCCTACAATGAGCAGTTCTTC. Translation gives CASSPHSGKTTGSYNEQFF.

Here the CDR3 DNA reads TGTGCCAGCAGCCCCTCTAGCGGGACGGAGACCCAGTACTTC. Protein product: CASSPSSGTETQYF. This sequence joins TRBV7-9 and TRBJ2-5; the match to TRBD2 covers 9 bases. The trim removed 5 bases at V and 5 bases at J, leaving 6 bases unmatched. The CDR3 covers 14 residues. The germline V gene encodes CDR1 SEHNR and CDR2 FQNEAQ (reference sequence).

On this clone: Other DNA sequences of this sample code for an identical CDR3. The chain couples TRBV15 to TRBJ2-7, with 7 positions matching TRBD1. The CDR3 spans 15 residues. Germline values: CDR1 LNHNV, CDR2 YYDKDF (reference sequence). Trimming took 6 bases from V and 4 from J; bases not matched to a gene: 12. The CDR3: CATSSPGQREYEQYF. CDR3 in DNA: TGTGCCACCAGTAGCCCGGGACAGAGGGAGTACGAGCAGTACTTC. The variable domain in full, with the rest retrieved from reference TRBV15 and TRBJ2-7, is DAMVIQNPRYQVTQFGKPVTLSCSQTLNHNVMYWYQQKSSQAPKLLFHYYDKDFNNEADTPDNFQSRRPNTSFCFLDIRSPGLGDTAMYLCATSSPGQREYEQYFGPGTRLTVT.

This chain links TRBV6-5 with TRBJ2-5; TRBD2 aligns across 7 bases. The V gene end was trimmed by 0 bases and the J gene end by 4 bases; junction bases not matched to a gene: 5. From germline, CDR1 is MNHEY and CDR2 SVGAGI. The CDR3 length is 15 residues. CDR3 nucleotide sequence: TGTGCCAGCAGTTACTCGGGGACTACCTCAGAGACCCAGTACTTC. Translated: CASSYSGTTSETQYF.

As DNA, the CDR3 is TGCGCCAGCAGGCCCGGGTCCCCAGATTTGGGCTACACCTTC. Its protein product is CASRPGSPDLGYTF. This rearrangement joins TRBV5-1 to TRBJ1-2; no reliable D call. CDR3 length: 14 residues. Trimming removed 5 bases at V and 8 bases at J, with 19 bases between. Germline CDR1 is SGHRS and CDR2 is YFSETQ.

The CDR3 region is CASSRDSSEAFF. Written as DNA, the CDR3 is TGTGCCAGCAGCAGGGACAGTTCTGAAGCTTTCTTT. The chain uses TRBV6-6 and TRBJ1-1; 7 bases match TRBD1. The CDR3 length is 12 residues. Trimming took 6 bases from V and 6 from J; bases not matched to a gene: 4. The germline gives CDR1 MNHNY, CDR2 SVGAGI (reference sequence).

The rearrangement joins TRBV18 to TRBJ2-5, with 9 nucleotides matching TRBD1. CDR3 length: 15 residues. V dropped 4 bases and J dropped 1; count of bases not matched to a gene: 4. Germline V gene sequence: CDR1 KGHSH, CDR2 LQKENI. For the CDR3, the DNA is TGTGCCAGCTCACTAGCGACAGGGGGCCAAGAGACCCAGTACTTC. It is translated as CASSLATGGQETQYF.

This rearrangement joins TRBV15 to TRBJ2-3, with 8 bases lining up with TRBD1. The V and J ends lost 9 bases and 0 bases, in that order; junction bases with no gene match: 2. This CDR3 spans 13 amino acids. Germline loops: CDR1 LNHNV, CDR2 YYDKDF (reference sequence). CDR3 in DNA: TGTGCCACGCGACAGGGGAGCACAGATACGCAGTATTTT. Translation: CATRQGSTDTQYF.

This chain connects TRBV6-5 to TRBJ2-2, with 7 bases aligning to TRBD1. The CDR3 totals 14 residues. V was clipped by 4 bases and J by 6 bases; unmatched bases: 5. CDR1 is MNHEY and CDR2 is SVGAGI in the germline V gene. The CDR3 is CASSFGQAAGELFF. CDR3 sequence (DNA): TGTGCCAGCAGTTTCGGACAGGCCGCCGGGGAGCTGTTTTTT.

This chain connects TRBV19 to TRBJ2-3; 8 bases align to TRBD1. Germline lookup yields CDR1 LNHDA and CDR2 SQIVND (reference sequence). With 8 bases clipped from V and 5 bases from J, the junction kept 9 bases outside the gene matches. The CDR3 runs to 14 residues. In nucleotides, the CDR3 is TGTGCCAGTGGGTCCGGACAGGGACGAGATACGCAGTATTTT. This codes for CASGSGQGRDTQYF.

In this sample, this clone turned up once. The chain combines TRBV5-1 with TRBJ2-1; tentatively, D is TRBD1 (5 bases). Trimming left V 6 bases short and J 7 bases short, with 14 bases between. Looked up from germline, CDR1 is SGHRS and CDR2 is YFSETQ. The CDR3 has 13 residues. The CDR3 coding sequence is TGCGCCAGCAAGGGGTTACTCCCTAATGAGCAGTTCTTC. Translation: CASKGLLPNEQFF.

The CDR3 nucleotides read TGTGCCAGTAGTTCGGGACAGAACACTGAAGCTTTCTTT. Translated: CASSSGQNTEAFF. The chain is built from TRBV19 and TRBJ1-1; D is perhaps TRBD1 (6 bases). Looked up from germline, CDR1 is LNHDA and CDR2 is SQIVND (reference sequence). The V and J ends lost 5 bases and 1 base respectively, with 8 bases between them. The CDR3 totals 13 residues.